These T cell receptor beta chains were read from a single sample in a study of shared clonotypes between healthy human individuals. This table comes from immunoSEQ multiplex PCR, and its TCRdb copy is limited to in-frame clones, with some not included. In the table there are about 1.5 million clones, 95% to 99% of which are singletons. Sequencing was performed on naive CD4+ T cells sorted from blood. Receptors were obtained from a man aged 25 to 40 in good health. The CDR3 runs from the conserved cysteine through the conserved F or W. The D gene is left open where the match is weak. Size tells how often a clone was seen (once, few, many) or the class of an expanded clone, and some rows leave it out.

v_gene: TRBV15; abundance: -; d_gene: -; j_gene: TRBJ1-5; CDR3aa: CATSRVTGLPRNQPQHF; CDR3nt: TGTGCCACCAGCAGAGTAACGGGACTTCCCCGCAATCAGCCCCAGCATTTT
v_gene: TRBV28; abundance: once; d_gene: -; j_gene: TRBJ2-7; CDR3aa: CASIGQGYSPYEQYF; CDR3nt: TGTGCCAGCATAGGGCAGGGCTATTCTCCCTACGAGCAGTACTTC
v_gene: TRBV5-4; abundance: -; d_gene: TRBD1; j_gene: TRBJ2-7; CDR3aa: CASSPGQGRDEQYF; CDR3nt: TGTGCCAGCAGCCCAGGACAGGGGAGAGACGAGCAGTACTTC
v_gene: TRBV18; abundance: -; d_gene: TRBD2; j_gene: TRBJ2-7; CDR3aa: CASSRGLAGDWEQYF; CDR3nt: TGTGCCAGCTCACGCGGACTAGCGGGAGATTGGGAGCAGTACTTC
v_gene: TRBV11-2; abundance: -; d_gene: TRBD2; j_gene: TRBJ2-1; CDR3aa: CASSYGSGRRNEQFF; CDR3nt: TGTGCCAGCAGCTACGGGAGCGGGAGGAGGAATGAGCAGTTCTTC
v_gene: TRBV2; abundance: -; d_gene: -; j_gene: TRBJ1-4; CDR3aa: CASSVIQAGEKLFF; CDR3nt: TGTGCATCGTCAGTAATACAGGCGGGCGAAAAACTGTTTTTT
v_gene: TRBV5-1; abundance: -; d_gene: TRBD1; j_gene: TRBJ1-1; CDR3aa: CASREGTGDMNTEAFF; CDR3nt: TGCGCCAGCCGAGAAGGAACAGGGGATATGAACACTGAAGCTTTCTTT
v_gene: TRBV10-1; abundance: -; d_gene: TRBD1; j_gene: TRBJ2-3; CDR3aa: CASSESLGGGTDTQYF; CDR3nt: TGCGCCAGCAGTGAGTCGCTAGGGGGCGGCACAGATACGCAGTATTTT
v_gene: TRBV18; abundance: -; d_gene: TRBD2; j_gene: TRBJ2-4; CDR3aa: CASSQDLAGMKNIQYF; CDR3nt: TGTGCCAGCTCTCAAGACCTAGCGGGGATGAAAAACATTCAGTACTTC
v_gene: TRBV5-1; abundance: -; d_gene: -; j_gene: TRBJ2-7; CDR3aa: CASSLEGLYEQYF; CDR3nt: TGCGCCAGCAGCTTGGAGGGGCTCTACGAGCAGTACTTC
v_gene: TRBV4-3; abundance: -; d_gene: -; j_gene: TRBJ1-2; CDR3aa: CASSQDLQGALYTF; CDR3nt: TGCGCCAGCAGCCAAGATCTGCAGGGCGCATTATACACCTTC
v_gene: TRBV11-2; abundance: -; d_gene: -; j_gene: TRBJ2-7; CDR3aa: CASSLFGDEQYF; CDR3nt: TGTGCCAGCAGCTTATTTGGCGACGAGCAGTACTTC
v_gene: TRBV19; abundance: -; d_gene: TRBD1; j_gene: TRBJ2-5; CDR3aa: CASSNTGGRETQYF; CDR3nt: TGTGCCAGTAGTAATACAGGGGGTCGAGAGACCCAGTACTTC
v_gene: TRBV27; abundance: -; d_gene: -; j_gene: TRBJ2-1; CDR3aa: CASSWNRRQFF; CDR3nt: TGTGCCAGCTCCTGGAATCGCAGGCAGTTCTTC
v_gene: TRBV28; abundance: -; d_gene: -; j_gene: TRBJ1-5; CDR3aa: CASSLLGGQPQHF; CDR3nt: TGTGCCAGCAGTTTACTGGGCGGCCAGCCCCAGCATTTT
v_gene: TRBV7-2; abundance: once; d_gene: -; j_gene: TRBJ1-5; CDR3aa: CASSLGINQPQHF; CDR3nt: TGTGCCAGCAGCTTAGGGATAAATCAGCCCCAGCATTTT